This TCR beta chain was identified during a study of blood T cell repertoires in COVID-19. Turning to the study itself: Samples of COVID-19 (acute and convalescent) were obtained from the United States, Italy and Spain. Nucleic acid was either cDNA or gDNA, and it came from T cells, B-cell-depleted T cells, or PBMCs.

The authors' processing: Reference gene primer amplification gave estimated nucleated cell counts. Using immunoSEQ multiplex PCR, the repertoire was profiled, and TCRdb retains in-frame clones only, with some absent. Clone size and the V and J calls come from that table; the DNA yielded D and trimming. The sample records 45,000 to 55,000 clones, 75% to 90% being singletons. Germline CDR1 reads SGHRS; CDR2 reads YFSETQ. CDR3 length: 14 amino acids. The ends lost 4 bases at V and 4 bases at J; junction bases unmatched: 3. The TCR sequence derives from a human donor in a cohort sampled during active COVID-19. This rearrangement joins TRBV5-1 to TRBJ2-1, with 9 bases matching TRBD1. Material for sequencing was peripheral blood. CDR3 in DNA: TGCGCCAGCAGCGGGGGACAGGGATACAATGAGCAGTTCTTC. Translating it yields CASSGGQGYNEQFF.